This T cell receptor beta chain was sequenced for a study of identifying expanded T cells in peripheral blood. The study, taken as a whole, reports: Over two and four weeks, about 16 and 20 clones changed, versus approximately 1.1 between replicates.

TCRdb keeps only in-frame clones here, not all; method: immunoSEQ multiplex PCR. The sample holds 65,000 to 95,000 clones, around nine tenths seen once. Concerning this clone itself: Antigen: not known.

During the collection period, no donor immune events like infections were recorded. CDR1 is SGHVS and CDR2 is FQNEAQ in the germline V gene. V lost 3 bases to trimming and J lost 1 base; unmatched junction nucleotides: 12. This CDR3 contains 18 residues. The sequence was collected from a person aged 18 to 70 in good health. The J gene is TRBJ2-5, the V gene TRBV7-8; 9 positions agree with TRBD1. Sequencing was carried out using blood. CDR3 amino acids: CASSFPEIPGQGQETQYF. In nucleotides, the CDR3 is TGTGCCAGCAGCTTCCCAGAAATACCGGGACAGGGCCAAGAGACCCAGTACTTC.